This entry concerns a single T cell receptor (beta chain). TCRdb keeps only in-frame clones here, not all; method: immunoSEQ multiplex PCR. The profile shows several thousand clones, roughly 73% of them singletons. This CDR3 has 15 amino acids. The V gene's germline CDR1 is LNHDA and CDR2 SQIVND (reference sequence). V gave up 4 bases and J gave up 3 bases; unmatched junction bases: 7. This entry is derived from a study of early stage breast cancer tumors. Normal breast often needed roughly 100-310 mg of tissue for enough DNA. The receptor comes from a person in their forties with breast cancer. Sequencing used normal breast tissue next to the tumor. The V gene is TRBV19, the J gene TRBJ2-5; 8 nucleotides align to TRBD2. CDR3 DNA sequence: TGTGCCAGTAGTACCCAACTAGCGGAGAAAGAGACCCAGTACTTC. This codes for CASSTQLAEKETQYF.